This T cell receptor beta chain was captured by sequencing in a study of shared clonotypes between healthy human individuals. Study-level findings and limits: It was observed that 5% to 6.5% of naive CD4 clonotypes were shared across a few donors.

Deep-level settings were used for running the assay. The method was immunoSEQ multiplex PCR; TCRdb's version includes in-frame clones alone and lacks a portion of them. The data show about 690,000 clones, 90% seen once. Points on this clone: As yet, its antigen is unknown.

Trimming removed 7 bases at V and 1 base at J, with 6 bases between. The CDR3 is made up of 12 amino acids. Per the germline V gene, CDR1 is MGHDK and CDR2 is SYGVNS. The sample consisted of memory CD8+ T cells from PBMCs. Specified subset: CD45RO+ cells pooled with CCR7-negative TemRA cells. The J gene is TRBJ2-3, the V gene TRBV25-1; D may be TRBD2 (6 bases). The receptor was isolated from a man between 18 and 29 years old in good health. Some clones in this sample may be carry-over from other donors' samples. CDR3 coding DNA: TGTGCCAGCACTAGCGGCACAGATACGCAGTATTTT. Translated, it gives CASTSGTDTQYF.